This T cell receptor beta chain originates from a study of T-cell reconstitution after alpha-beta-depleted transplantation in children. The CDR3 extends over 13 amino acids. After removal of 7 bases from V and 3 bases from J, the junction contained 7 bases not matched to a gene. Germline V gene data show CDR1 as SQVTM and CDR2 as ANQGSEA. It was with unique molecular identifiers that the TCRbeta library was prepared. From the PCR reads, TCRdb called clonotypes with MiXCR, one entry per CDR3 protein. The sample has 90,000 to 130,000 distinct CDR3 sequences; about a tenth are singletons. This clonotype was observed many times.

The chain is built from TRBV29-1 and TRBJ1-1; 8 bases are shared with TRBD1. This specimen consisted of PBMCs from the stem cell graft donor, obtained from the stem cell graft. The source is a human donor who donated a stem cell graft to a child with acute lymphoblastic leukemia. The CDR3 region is CSGQGWPYTEAFF. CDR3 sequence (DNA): TGCAGCGGACAGGGGTGGCCGTACACTGAAGCTTTCTTT.